Below, 11 T cell receptor beta chains from the same sample are listed, as sequenced in a study of OX40 agonist ivuxolimab in advanced cancers. Generated by immunoSEQ multiplex PCR, the TCRdb table keeps only in-frame clones and is missing some. The sample carries under 40,000 clones, about three quarters recorded once. The source was CD4+ or CD8+ T cells sorted from blood, collected in a trial of the OX40 agonist ivuxolimab. These receptors came from an adult with an advanced solid tumor such as melanoma, head and neck, liver or kidney cancer.

The V call is TRBV11-1, the J call TRBJ2-7, with a weak D call TRBD2 (5 bases). Germline CDR1 reads SGHAT; CDR2 reads FQDESV (reference sequence). The ends were cut back, 5 bases at V and 0 bases at J, with 14 bases in the middle. The CDR3 consists of 15 residues. CDR3 DNA sequence: TGTGCCAGCAGCCCGGGGTCGGGGTACTCCTACGAGCAGTACTTC. Translated, it gives CASSPGSGYSYEQYF.

This clone was seen only once. The DNA for the CDR3 is TGTGCCAGCAGCAAGGGACCTAACACTGAAGCTTTCTTT. Translated: CASSKGPNTEAFF. The V gene is TRBV7-3, the J gene TRBJ1-1; tentative D call: TRBD1 (5 bases). The CDR3 consists of 13 residues. Germline assignment: CDR1 SGHTA and CDR2 FQGTGA. Trimming left V 5 bases short and J 2 bases short, with 9 bases between.

The V gene is TRBV7-9, the J gene TRBJ1-2, with 7 bases lining up with TRBD1. The CDR3 runs to 15 residues. Trimming at V came to 4 bases and at J to 7 bases, leaving 12 bases not matched to a gene. CDR1 and CDR2 (germline): SEHNR, FQNEAQ (reference sequence). The CDR3 region has the DNA TGTGCCAGCAGCTCCTTGACAGGGATGGAGAGTGGCTACACCTTC. Encoded protein: CASSSLTGMESGYTF.

This chain uses TRBV11-2 with TRBJ2-6, with D hard to call. The CDR3 runs to 18 residues. V gave up 1 base and J gave up 1 base, with 14 bases separating them. CDR1 and CDR2 (germline): SGHAT, FQNNGV. The CDR3 region has the DNA TGTGCCAGCAGCTTAGGGTCCCGGGTTGTTTCTGGGGCCAACGTCCTGACTTTC. Its translation is CASSLGSRVVSGANVLTF.

This chain connects TRBV5-6 to TRBJ2-7; 7 bases are shared with TRBD1. Germline V gene data show CDR1 as SGHDT and CDR2 as YYEEEE. The CDR3 length is 14 residues. V lost 1 base to trimming and J lost 1 base; unmatched junction nucleotides: 2. The chain's CDR3 is CASSLRGHSYEQYF. The CDR3, as DNA: TGTGCCAGCAGCTTGAGGGGGCATTCCTACGAGCAGTACTTC.

The V gene is TRBV6-4, the J gene TRBJ2-3, with D possibly matching TRBD2 (9 bases). Germline V gene lookup returns CDR1 MRHNA and CDR2 SNTAGT. V lost 6 bases and J 0 bases, leaving 28 bases between the germline ends. CDR3 length: 20 amino acids. CDR3 sequence (DNA): TGTGCCAGCAGGCCTACAGGGGGATTAGCGGGAGATGCGAGCACAGATACGCAGTATTTT. Encoded protein: CASRPTGGLAGDASTDTQYF.

The V call is TRBV5-4, the J call TRBJ1-6, with TRBD1 matching 10 bases. With 0 bases clipped from V and 5 bases from J, the junction kept 5 bases outside the gene matches. Germline V gene sequence: CDR1 SGHNT, CDR2 YYREEE (reference sequence). This CDR3 has 17 residues. CDR3 amino acids: CASSLATGGVDNSPLHF. The DNA of the CDR3 is TGTGCCAGCAGCTTGGCGACAGGGGGCGTAGATAATTCACCCCTCCACTTT.

V gene TRBV4-1 combines with J gene TRBJ2-7; 7 positions match TRBD1. This CDR3 has 15 amino acids. Losses at the gene ends were 4 bases for V and 1 base for J; bases not matched to a gene: 7. In germline, CDR1 is MGHRA, CDR2 YSYEKL. In nucleotides, the CDR3 is TGCGCCAGCAGCCCCGACAGGGTGGGGTCCTACGAGCAGTACTTC. Amino acids: CASSPDRVGSYEQYF.

J is TRBJ2-5 and V is TRBV9; D gene uncertain. The CDR3 runs to 15 residues. The germline V and J ends were trimmed by 0 bases and 4 bases, with 13 bases remaining between them. Germline V lookup: CDR1 SGDLS, CDR2 YYNGEE. Here the CDR3 reads CASSVATAALETQYF. For the CDR3, the DNA is TGTGCCAGCAGCGTAGCGACGGCAGCCCTAGAGACCCAGTACTTC.

This clone was found once. This chain joins TRBV29-1 and TRBJ2-5; TRBD1 might be the D (6 bases). V lost 6 bases and J lost 4, with 15 bases in between. The CDR3 length is 13 residues. Per the germline V gene, CDR1 is SQVTM and CDR2 is ANQGSEA. The CDR3 DNA reads TGCAGCGTCGATACAGGGTGGGGAGAGACCCAGTACTTC. It codes for CSVDTGWGETQYF.

This clone was observed a single time. The gene calls are TRBV11-2 and TRBJ2-1; D could derive from TRBD1 or TRBD2 (5 bases each). The CDR3 runs 15 residues. Germline CDR1 and CDR2: SGHAT and FQNNGV. Between the trimmed V and J ends, which lost 1 base and 8 bases, there was a span of 15 bases. This CDR3 is CASSLGDLPGDEQFF. CDR3 sequence (DNA): TGTGCCAGCAGCTTAGGGGACCTCCCTGGCGATGAGCAGTTCTTC.